The rows below give T cell receptor beta chains drawn from one sample of a study of blood T cell repertoires in COVID-19. Repertoires were generated with immunoSEQ multiplex PCR, while TCRdb's copy carries only in-frame clones and drops some. Of about 110,000 clones in the sample, 80% to 90% were seen once. Sequences were obtained from peripheral blood. These receptors originate from a woman in her 70s with acute or convalescent COVID-19. The CDR3 runs from the conserved cysteine through the conserved F or W. D genes are given only for firm matches. Clone size appears in some rows only: once, few, many, or a class for an expanded clone.

TGTGCCAGCAGTTCCCAGGCCTACTCGGCGTCACCCCTCCACTTT	CASSSQAYSASPLHF	-	-	TRBV6-2/TRBV6-3	TRBJ1-6
TGCGCCAGCAGCCAAGGCGGGGGATTGAATTCACCCCTCCACTTT	CASSQGGGLNSPLHF	-	-	TRBV4-3	TRBJ1-6
TGTGCCAGCAGCGTAGGGAGACGAGACGAGCAGTACTTC	CASSVGRRDEQYF	-	-	TRBV9	TRBJ2-7
TGTGCCTGCGCAGGGGATCCCGGCGAGCAGTACTTC	CACAGDPGEQYF	-	once	TRBV28	TRBJ2-7
TGTGCCAGCAGCCAATGGGGGGATGGGTCCGGGGAGCTGTTTTTT	CASSQWGDGSGELFF	-	-	TRBV3-1/TRBV3-2	TRBJ2-2
TGTGCCAGCACCAGGGCGTCCGGCCAGCCCCAGCATTTT	CASTRASGQPQHF	-	-	TRBV28	TRBJ1-5
TGCGCCAGCAGCCTGGGACAGGGGAGAGCGGGCGAGCAGTACTTC	CASSLGQGRAGEQYF	TRBD1	-	TRBV5-1	TRBJ2-7
TGCAGCGTCTACAACCCAGGGTTCGGGAGCACTGAAGCTTTCTTT	CSVYNPGFGSTEAFF	-	-	TRBV29-1	TRBJ1-1
TGTGCCAGCAGCTCCGGACGGGGGAAGATCGAAAAACTGTTTTTT	CASSSGRGKIEKLFF	-	-	TRBV5-5	TRBJ1-4
TGTGCCAGCAGCCCAACTCTAGCGGGAAGTACCTACGAGCAGTACTTC	CASSPTLAGSTYEQYF	TRBD2	-	TRBV7-2	TRBJ2-7
TGCGCCAGCAGCCAAGATTTGAGGGACACCGGGGAGCTGTTTTTT	CASSQDLRDTGELFF	-	-	TRBV4-3	TRBJ2-2
TGCGCCAGCAGCGACGTGCAGGGGCCGGGAGAGACCCAGTACTTC	CASSDVQGPGETQYF	-	once	TRBV5-1	TRBJ2-5
TGCGCCAGCAGCTTGGAGGGGTGGAACACTGAAGCTTTCTTT	CASSLEGWNTEAFF	-	-	TRBV5-1	TRBJ1-1
TGTGCCAGTAGTACTACCGGGACAGGGTACTATGGCTACACCTTC	CASSTTGTGYYGYTF	TRBD1	-	TRBV19	TRBJ1-2
TGCGCCAGCAGCTTGCAAACTATAAGGACAGGGAAAGGCTACACCTTC	CASSLQTIRTGKGYTF	TRBD1	-	TRBV5-1	TRBJ1-2
TGTGCCAGCAGCCGGGACAGACATAGCAATCAGCCCCAGCATTTT	CASSRDRHSNQPQHF	TRBD1	-	TRBV2	TRBJ1-5
TGTGCCAGCAGTTATAAGGGGACTGAAGCTTTCTTT	CASSYKGTEAFF	-	-	TRBV6-2/TRBV6-3	TRBJ1-1
TGTGCCAGCAGTCCCCGAGGACAGATCTATGGCTACACCTTC	CASSPRGQIYGYTF	-	few	TRBV6-5	TRBJ1-2
TGTGCCAGCAGCCCACGGGACAGGGTAGGTGAAGCTTTCTTT	CASSPRDRVGEAFF	TRBD1	few	TRBV5-5	TRBJ1-1
TGTGCCAGCAGTGAAAGGTGGGACAGAAACAATTCACCCCTCCACTTT	CASSERWDRNNSPLHF	TRBD1	few	TRBV2	TRBJ1-6
TGTGCCAGCAGCGTAGCCTTGGACACTGTTTCACCCCTCCACTTT	CASSVALDTVSPLHF	-	-	TRBV9	TRBJ1-6
TGTGCCAGCAGCCCCGGGACACCGGTGGATGGCTACACCTTC	CASSPGTPVDGYTF	-	-	TRBV7-2	TRBJ1-2
TGCGCCAGCAGCTTGTCAGGGGCCCCCTACGAGCAGTACTTC	CASSLSGAPYEQYF	-	-	TRBV5-1	TRBJ2-7
TGTGCCAGCTCACCAAAACAGGGAATGGGGGATTCACCCCTCCACTTT	CASSPKQGMGDSPLHF	-	-	TRBV18	TRBJ1-6
TGTGCCAGTCGAGGGACAGACCATCAGCCCCAGCATTTT	CASRGTDHQPQHF	TRBD1	-	TRBV12-3/TRBV12-4	TRBJ1-5
TGTGCCCCTAGGGACAGAGACACCGGGGAGCTGTTTTTT	CAPRDRDTGELFF	TRBD1	-	TRBV6-5	TRBJ2-2
TGTGCCGTCGAAGGGAGGGGTGCAACTAATGAAAAACTGTTTTTT	CAVEGRGATNEKLFF	-	-	TRBV25-1	TRBJ1-4
TGTGCCAGCAGCCGAACTGTGGAGCAGTTCTTC	CASSRTVEQFF	-	-	TRBV28	TRBJ2-1
TGTGCCAGCAGTCGGGGAAGGAGTGAAAAACTGTTTTTT	CASSRGRSEKLFF	-	-	TRBV6-5	TRBJ1-4
TGTGCCAGCAGCCCCGGACAGGCTCGGGATTCACCCCTCCACTTT	CASSPGQARDSPLHF	TRBD1	-	TRBV11-2	TRBJ1-6
TGTGCCAGCTCCCAAAACCGGGGCAGGGGGGCCGAAAAACTGTTTTTT	CASSQNRGRGAEKLFF	TRBD1	-	TRBV18	TRBJ1-4
TGTGCCAGCAGTGCCTGGACAGGCTCTGGAAACACCATATATTTT	CASSAWTGSGNTIYF	TRBD1	-	TRBV2	TRBJ1-3
TGCGCCAGCAGCTTGTCCTGGGGCGCAAGCACCGGGGAGCTGTTTTTT	CASSLSWGASTGELFF	-	once	TRBV5-1	TRBJ2-2
TGCAGTGCTAGTACGGGGGGCCGCTCTGGGGCCAACGTCCTGACTTTC	CSASTGGRSGANVLTF	-	-	TRBV20-1	TRBJ2-6
TGTGCCAGCAGCACGACTAGAATGGAAGGAGAGACCCAGTACTTC	CASSTTRMEGETQYF	-	-	TRBV3-1/TRBV3-2	TRBJ2-5
TGCGCCAGCAGCCAAGGGGGGAGCGGGGACGAGCAGTTCTTC	CASSQGGSGDEQFF	TRBD2	-	TRBV4-1	TRBJ2-1
TGCAGTGCGGATAGCGGGAGAGCGCAGTATTTT	CSADSGRAQYF	TRBD2	-	TRBV20-1	TRBJ2-3
TGTGCCAGCTCACCGGGAAGGGGGTTAAACGAGCAGTACTTC	CASSPGRGLNEQYF	-	-	TRBV18	TRBJ2-7
TGTGCCAGCAGCCCCGGACTAGCGGGAGGCGGTTACAATGAGCAGTTCTTC	CASSPGLAGGGYNEQFF	TRBD2	few	TRBV2	TRBJ2-1
TGTGCCAGCAGCTTACAGGGGACTAGCGGAGATACGCAGTATTTT	CASSLQGTSGDTQYF	TRBD2	-	TRBV7-2	TRBJ2-3
TGCAGTGCGAGGACTATAGTAGAGCAGTTCTTC	CSARTIVEQFF	-	-	TRBV20-1	TRBJ2-1
TGTGCCAGCAGTTTTCGTACAGTCGGTACCCGGGAGCTGTTTTTT	CASSFRTVGTRELFF	-	-	TRBV27	TRBJ2-2
TGTGCCAGCAGCGTAGGCCCGGGGATATATAATTCACCCCTCCACTTT	CASSVGPGIYNSPLHF	-	-	TRBV9	TRBJ1-6
TGCGCCAGCAGATCCGCGGGGCGGAACACAGATACGCAGTATTTT	CASRSAGRNTDTQYF	-	-	TRBV5-1	TRBJ2-3
TGTGCCAGCAGCGCTCGGACAGGGGTAGAGACCCAGTACTTC	CASSARTGVETQYF	TRBD1	-	TRBV7-6	TRBJ2-5
TGTGCCACCAGCAAAACCGGACACAGGGGAAAAAATGAAAAACTGTTTTTT	CATSKTGHRGKNEKLFF	TRBD1	few	TRBV15	TRBJ1-4
TGTGCCAGCAGTTTTAGTAGGGGATTGAACACTGAAGCTTTCTTT	CASSFSRGLNTEAFF	-	-	TRBV28	TRBJ1-1
TGTGCCAGCAGCTCTTTAGCGGGAGGGCCGGACGAGCAGTACTTC	CASSSLAGGPDEQYF	TRBD2	-	TRBV7-9	TRBJ2-7
TGTGCCAGTAGTACGAACAGGGGGCGTGAAAAACTGTTTTTT	CASSTNRGREKLFF	TRBD1	-	TRBV19	TRBJ1-4
TGTGCCTGGAGCGCTGGAGGAATTAATGAAAAACTGTTTTTT	CAWSAGGINEKLFF	-	few	TRBV30	TRBJ1-4
TGTGCCAGCAGTTACGGCAGACTCCCCCAAGAGACCCAGTACTTC	CASSYGRLPQETQYF	-	-	TRBV6-6	TRBJ2-5